This TCR beta chain was profiled in a study of control samples from healthy donors and cancer patients. Assay used: immunoSEQ multiplex PCR; TCRdb lists only in-frame clones, some missing. The sample carries approximately 79,000 clones, approximately 91% recorded once. Per germline, CDR1 MGHRA and CDR2 YSYEKL. Deletions cut 1 base from V and 4 bases from J, with 5 bases between. This CDR3 has 13 amino acids. The chain combines TRBV4-1 with TRBJ1-5; D is uncertain. The receptor's source is a man between 45 and 60 years old in good health. Sequencing used blood. The CDR3 here is CASSQVKNQPQHF. CDR3 nucleotide sequence: TGCGCCAGCAGCCAAGTCAAGAATCAGCCCCAGCATTTT.